This T cell receptor beta chain was recorded in a study of tissue T cells after allogeneic stem cell transplantation. The V end was cut by 1 base, the J end by 5 bases, with 6 bases between. Per the germline V gene, CDR1 is SGHSA and CDR2 is FRNQAP. CDR3 length equals 12 residues. The repertoire was sequenced with immunoSEQ multiplex PCR; TCRdb's copy has only in-frame clones and lacks some. The sample carries 9,000 to 9,500 clones, about 50% recorded once. This clone was detected only a few times. The germline and genes are mouse ones. The read finishes 1 residue shy of the CDR3 end, and the germline J gene is used to complete it. As for time point: mouse harvest day 7 after allogeneic transplant. Tail vein injection delivered 10^7 T-cell-depleted bone marrow cells and 10^6 splenic CD5+ T cells.

The receptor was derived from a female BALB/c mouse given C57BL/6 T cells with graft-versus-host disease after an allogeneic hematopoietic cell transplant. V gene TRBV16 combines with J gene TRBJ2-7; D is perhaps TRBD2 (5 bases). Sequenced: gut tissue. CDR3 DNA, as far as it was read: TGTGCAAGCAGCTTAGTTGGGGATGAACAGTAC. Amino acid sequence: CASSLVGDEQY. The CDR3 in its entirety is CASSLVGDEQYF.